The sequence of this T cell receptor beta chain was determined in a study of human CD8 memory T cell subsets. Study-wide results and caveats: Among the subsets, Chao1 estimates suggested that stem-like memory T cells were more diverse than precursor exhausted T cells. Only minimal overlap was seen between the stem-like memory and the precursor exhausted T cell repertoires.

UMI-labeled 5' RACE generated the TCR beta libraries. TCRdb reprocessed the 5' RACE reads and stores each CDR3 protein as one record, lacking DNA. This sample's table has several thousand distinct CDR3 sequences. PBMC were obtained from the buffy coats of healthy donors. A word on this clonotype: The antigen remains undetermined.

The TCR sequence derives from a human donor in good health. The sequenced sample consisted of CD8+ T cells from PBMCs.

This CDR3 reads CASSLEGTGLYEQYF. The chain links TRBV7-8 to TRBJ2-7; the TCRdb D gene call, TRBD1, has no DNA to confirm it. This CDR3 is built from 15 residues. CDR1 is SGHVS, CDR2 FQNEAQ, per germline.